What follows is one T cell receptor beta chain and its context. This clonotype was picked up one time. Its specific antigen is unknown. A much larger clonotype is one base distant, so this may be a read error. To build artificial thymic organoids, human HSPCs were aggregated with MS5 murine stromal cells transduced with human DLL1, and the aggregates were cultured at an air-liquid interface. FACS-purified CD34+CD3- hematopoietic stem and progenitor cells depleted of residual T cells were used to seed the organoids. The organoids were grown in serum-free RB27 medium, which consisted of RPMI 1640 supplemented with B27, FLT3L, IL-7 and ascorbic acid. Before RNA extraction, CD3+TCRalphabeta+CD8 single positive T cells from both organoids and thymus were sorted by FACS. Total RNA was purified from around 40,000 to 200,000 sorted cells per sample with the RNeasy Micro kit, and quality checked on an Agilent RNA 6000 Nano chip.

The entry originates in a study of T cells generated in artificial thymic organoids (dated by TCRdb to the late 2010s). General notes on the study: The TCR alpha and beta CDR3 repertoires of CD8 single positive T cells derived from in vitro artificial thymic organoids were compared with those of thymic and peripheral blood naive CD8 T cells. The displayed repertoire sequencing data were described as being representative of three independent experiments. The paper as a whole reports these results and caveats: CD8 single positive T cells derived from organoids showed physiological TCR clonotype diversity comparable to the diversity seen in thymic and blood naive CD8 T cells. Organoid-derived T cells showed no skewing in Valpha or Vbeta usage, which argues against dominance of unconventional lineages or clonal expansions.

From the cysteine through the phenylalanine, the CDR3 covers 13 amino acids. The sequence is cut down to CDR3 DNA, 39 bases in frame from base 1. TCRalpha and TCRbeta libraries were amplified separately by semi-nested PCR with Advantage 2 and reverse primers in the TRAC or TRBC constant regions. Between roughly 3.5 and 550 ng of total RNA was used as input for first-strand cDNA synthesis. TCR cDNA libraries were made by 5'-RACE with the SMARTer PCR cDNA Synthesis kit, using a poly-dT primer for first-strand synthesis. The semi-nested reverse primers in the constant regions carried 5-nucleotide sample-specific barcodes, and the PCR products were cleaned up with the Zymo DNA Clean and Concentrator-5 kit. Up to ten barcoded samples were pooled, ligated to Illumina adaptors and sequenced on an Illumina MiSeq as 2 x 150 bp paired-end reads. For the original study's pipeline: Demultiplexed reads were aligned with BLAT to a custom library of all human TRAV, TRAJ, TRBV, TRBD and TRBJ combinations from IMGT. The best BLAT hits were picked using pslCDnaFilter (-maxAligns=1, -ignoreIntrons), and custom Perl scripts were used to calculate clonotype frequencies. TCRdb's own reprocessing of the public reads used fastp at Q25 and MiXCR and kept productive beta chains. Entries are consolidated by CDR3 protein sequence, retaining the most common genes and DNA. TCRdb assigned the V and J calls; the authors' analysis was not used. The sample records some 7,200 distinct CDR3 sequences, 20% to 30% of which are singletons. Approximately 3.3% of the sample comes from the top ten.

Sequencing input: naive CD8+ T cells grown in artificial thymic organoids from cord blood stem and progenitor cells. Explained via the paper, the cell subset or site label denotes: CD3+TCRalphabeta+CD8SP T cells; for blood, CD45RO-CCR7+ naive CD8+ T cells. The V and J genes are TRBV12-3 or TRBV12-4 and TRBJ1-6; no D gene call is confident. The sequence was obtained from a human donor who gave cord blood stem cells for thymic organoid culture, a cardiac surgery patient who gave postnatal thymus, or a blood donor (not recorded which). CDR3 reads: CAGSLRHNSPLHF. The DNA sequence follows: TGTGCCGGCAGTTTAAGGCATAATTCACCCCTCCACTTT.